This TCR beta chain is drawn from a study of regulatory T cells in long-lasting Graves disease (TCRdb year 2021). Looking at the study overall: In the newly diagnosed Graves' disease group, patients had been taking antithyroid drugs for less than 3 months. This study used TCR sequencing and RNA sequencing of peripheral blood to compare persistent Graves' disease patients against newly diagnosed Graves' disease patients. The study took place in China and was registered as a clinical trial. A total of 33 samples were covered by TCR sequencing, comprising 13 persistent and 20 or so newly diagnosed Graves' disease patients.

Libraries were made using multiplex PCR. The sample was run on an Illumina HiSeq 4000. TCR beta libraries were built with iRepertoire HTBI primers and Arm-PCR amplification of CDR3 regions. Before sequencing, the PCR products went through gel purification. The published analysis was carried out like this. Gene usage analysis of CDR3 amino acid clonotypes used the roughly 60 TRBV and some 15 TRBJ segments found across samples. COPE and FqMerger were used to merge the filtered high-quality paired reads into contigs. BLAST was used to align contigs to the IMGT TRBV, TRBD and TRBJ reference genes, and CDR3 was defined following IMGT. Highly expanded clones were defined as clonotypes with a frequency above 0.1%. Repertoire diversity was measured by Shannon entropy, and V-J evenness by the Gini coefficient. A clonotype found in more than one individual was treated as public. TCRdb trimmed the raw reads at Q25, called clones with MiXCR and kept productive beta chains. Duplicate CDR3 protein sequences are folded into a single record with the most common DNA and genes. TCRdb assigned the V and J calls; the authors' analysis was not used. This sample is represented by about 540,000 distinct CDR3 sequences; about 13% of them were singletons. The top ten clonotypes cover more than 8.5% of the sample.

The sample's time point, from its label and the paper: newly diagnosed GD, antithyroid drugs for less than 3 months. For both TCR sequencing and RNA sequencing, RNA was extracted from PBMCs in TRIzol. The diagnosis of Graves' disease was made according to American Thyroid Association guidelines. Recruitment of patients was carried out at an endocrinology department in Xi'an, China. Each patient gave 7 to 9.5 milliliters of peripheral blood, collected in an EDTA anticoagulant tube. PBMCs were isolated by Ficoll Paque Plus density gradient separation without further T cell sorting. An Agilent 2100 Bioanalyzer and agarose gel were used to check RNA quality, and a NanoDrop 2000 was used to measure RNA concentration. This clonotype was seen only a few times. Its antigen is currently not known. No base quality values were provided; no much bigger clone lies one nucleotide off. Summary of the overall study and its limitations: Because the primary lesion, thyroid tissue, could not be accessed, the study looked at peripheral blood alone. Only the TCR beta chain was sequenced and analyzed. More public clonotypes were shared among persistent patients (roughly 2,900) than among newly diagnosed patients (966). Preferential use of TRBV28, TRBJ1-2 and TRBJ2-5 was observed in persistent disease, whereas TRBV20-1 and TRBJ2-1 were favored in newly diagnosed disease. The small sample size was acknowledged by the authors as a limitation that may reduce accuracy. Compared with newly diagnosed patients, patients with persistent Graves' disease had lower TCR Shannon entropy and fewer highly expanded clones, which suggests clonal expansion.

The germline V end is reduced by 2 bases and the J end by 8 bases; junction bases left unmatched: 6. The CDR3, from cysteine to phenylalanine, totals 16 residues. Only CDR3 DNA remains: 48 bases, in frame from the first base. The germline V gene (reference sequence) sets CDR1 to GTSNPN and CDR2 to SVGIG. The sample also formed part of further work on T cells in Graves' hyperthyroidism and ophthalmopathy. That second report states: Stable Graves' hyperthyroidism was defined as the absence of progression to ophthalmopathy over 18 months of follow-up. Hyperthyroidism patients were newly diagnosed, had a disease duration of under 2 months, and were aged 18 to 65 years. Patients with uncontrolled infections, other autoimmune diseases, pregnancy or lactation were excluded. Diagnoses relied on clinical symptoms, serum thyroxine and TRAb, thyroid ultrasound and orbital computed tomography. A first-round RT-PCR of the TCR CDR3 used the HTBI primer set with the Qiagen OneStep RT-PCR kit. Blood samples also contained most of the expanded thyroid clonotypes (frequency above 0.001), which suggests that blood repertoires may reflect thyroid immune responses. A 13 V-J signature model separated ophthalmopathy from stable hyperthyroidism, with around 88% sensitivity and about 81% specificity in cross-validation and 80%/75% in testing. In validation, the model predicted progression to ophthalmopathy with about 71% sensitivity and 72.22% specificity, a median of 6.5 months before onset. TCR V-J signatures able to tell the groups apart were searched for in a discovery cohort of 90 to 100 patients, of whom more than 40 had Graves' ophthalmopathy and 55 to 60 had stable Graves' hyperthyroidism. Prospective prediction of ophthalmopathy was tested in an independent validation cohort consisting of 18 to 20 hyperthyroidism patients and more than 15 patients who later progressed to ophthalmopathy. The 90 or so discovery patients were randomly split 7:3 into training and test sets. In addition, the study compared T-cell repertoires in thyroid tissue and in blood from about 6 Graves' hyperthyroidism patients. Following sampling, methimazole starting at 30 mg daily was given to hyperthyroidism patients, and high-dose intravenous methylprednisolone was given to ophthalmopathy patients. The libraries were constructed in a second round of multiplex PCR and then size-selected and purified. Sequencing of the libraries was done on an Illumina HiSeq2000 using paired-end 100 bp reads. SOAPnuke was used to process the raw data, throwing out any read that contained adapters or uncalled bases, had a mean Phred below 15, or lacked an exact constant-primer or identifier match. High-quality paired reads were merged using COPE v1.2.5, and each unique nucleotide sequence was defined as a clonotype. MiTCR v1.1 was used to align clonotypes to the IMGT TRBV, TRBD and TRBJ reference segments. Only V-J combinations with frequency above 0.0001, covering 98% to 99.2% of repertoires, were analysed. A TCS score was defined as the ratio of F50 (clonal expansion) to E x V (chaos), with BLOSUM62-based TCRdist applied between CDR3 peptides within each V-J. Welch's t-statistics and random forest reduced around 550 V-J features to 10 to 15, which were used in a naive Bayes classifier (R e1071). Sample size was not statistically predetermined, and blinding of investigators to group allocation was not performed. The paper reports TCR Vbeta CDR3 sequencing of some 140 peripheral blood samples: around 41 ophthalmopathy, approximately 74 hyperthyroidism and around 17 progressor patients.

The specimen comprised peripheral blood mononuclear cells (PBMCs), sampled at new diagnosis, from a patient treated with antithyroid drugs. The sequence was obtained from a man aged 30 to 39 with Graves disease. Donor details come from another sample of the same person, matched by shared clones. The chain was built from TRBV30 and TRBJ2-4; 16 middle bases align to TRBD2. Here the CDR3 is given as CAWSIGTSGRVDIQYF. The sequence in DNA is TGTGCCTGGAGTATAGGGACTAGCGGGAGGGTCGACATTCAGTACTTC.